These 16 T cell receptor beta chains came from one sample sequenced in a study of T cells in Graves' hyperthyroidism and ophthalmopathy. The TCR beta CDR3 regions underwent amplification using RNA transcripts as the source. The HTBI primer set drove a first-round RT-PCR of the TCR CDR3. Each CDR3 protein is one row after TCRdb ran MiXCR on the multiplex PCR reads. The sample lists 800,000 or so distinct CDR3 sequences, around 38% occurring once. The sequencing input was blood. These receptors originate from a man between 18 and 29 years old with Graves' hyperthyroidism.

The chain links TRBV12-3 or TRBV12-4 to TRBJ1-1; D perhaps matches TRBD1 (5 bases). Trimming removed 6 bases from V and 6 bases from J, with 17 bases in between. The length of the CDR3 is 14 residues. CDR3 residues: CASRVSGGWAEAFF. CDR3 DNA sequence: TGTGCCAGCAGGGTCTCGGGGGGTTGGGCTGAAGCTTTCTTT.

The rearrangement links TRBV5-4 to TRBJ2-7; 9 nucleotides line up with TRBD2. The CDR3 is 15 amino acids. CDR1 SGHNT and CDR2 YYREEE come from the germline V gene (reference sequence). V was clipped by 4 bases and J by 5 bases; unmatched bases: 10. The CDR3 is CASSVQAGGLDEQYF. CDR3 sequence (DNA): TGTGCCAGCAGCGTACAAGCGGGGGGCCTGGACGAGCAGTACTTC.

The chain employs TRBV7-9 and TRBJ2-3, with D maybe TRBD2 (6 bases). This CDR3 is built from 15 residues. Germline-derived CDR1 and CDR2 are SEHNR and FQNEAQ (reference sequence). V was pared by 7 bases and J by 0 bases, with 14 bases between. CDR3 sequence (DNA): TGTGCCAGCACCACCGAGCGGGCCAGCACAGATACGCAGTATTTT. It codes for CASTTERASTDTQYF.

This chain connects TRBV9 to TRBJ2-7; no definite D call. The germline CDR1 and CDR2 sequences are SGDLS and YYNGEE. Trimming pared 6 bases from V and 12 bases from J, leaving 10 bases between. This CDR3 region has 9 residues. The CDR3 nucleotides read TGTGCCAGCACCAGAAGGCCGTACTTC. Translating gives CASTRRPYF.

The CDR3 sequence: CASSPGIGTRDSPLHF. The CDR3 nucleotides are TGTGCCAGCTCACCAGGCATCGGTACTCGCGATTCACCCCTCCACTTT. The chain links TRBV2 to TRBJ1-6, with unresolved D. V gave up 8 bases and J gave up 8 bases, with 22 bases separating them. Per the germline V gene, CDR1 is SNHLY and CDR2 is FYNNEI. The CDR3 covers 16 residues.

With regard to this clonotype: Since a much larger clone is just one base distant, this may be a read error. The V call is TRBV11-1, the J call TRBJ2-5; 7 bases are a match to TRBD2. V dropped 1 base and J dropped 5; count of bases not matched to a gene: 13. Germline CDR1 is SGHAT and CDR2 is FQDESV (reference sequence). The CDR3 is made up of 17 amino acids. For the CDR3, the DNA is TGTGCCAGCAGCTTAGGGGTGGCGGGGGATCAAATCGAGACCCAGTACTTC. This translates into CASSLGVAGDQIETQYF. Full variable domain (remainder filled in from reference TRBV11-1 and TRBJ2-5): EAEVAQSPRYKITEKSQAVAFWCDPISGHATLYWYRQILGQGPELLVQFQDESVVDDSQLPKDRFSAERLKGVDSTLKIQPAELGDSAMYLCASSLGVAGDQIETQYFGPGTRLLVL.

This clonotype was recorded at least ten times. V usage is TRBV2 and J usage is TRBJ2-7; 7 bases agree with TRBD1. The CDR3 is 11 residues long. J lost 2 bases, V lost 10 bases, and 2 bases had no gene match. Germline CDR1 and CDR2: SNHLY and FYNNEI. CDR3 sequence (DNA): TGTGCCACAGGGACAGCCTACGAGCAGTACTTC. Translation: CATGTAYEQYF.

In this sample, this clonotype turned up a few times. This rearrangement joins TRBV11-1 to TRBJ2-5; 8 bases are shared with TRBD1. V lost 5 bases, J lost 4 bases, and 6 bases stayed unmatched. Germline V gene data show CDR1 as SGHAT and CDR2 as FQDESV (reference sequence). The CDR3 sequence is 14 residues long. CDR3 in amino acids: CASSLNRGSETQYF. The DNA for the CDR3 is TGTGCCAGCAGCCTGAACAGGGGGTCAGAGACCCAGTACTTC.

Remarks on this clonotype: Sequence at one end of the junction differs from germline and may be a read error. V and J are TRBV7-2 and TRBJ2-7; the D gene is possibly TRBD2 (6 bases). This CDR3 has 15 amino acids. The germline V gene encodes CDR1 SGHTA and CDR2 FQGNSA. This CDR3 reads CVSSSGLTSSYEQYF. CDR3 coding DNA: TGTGTCAGCAGCTCGGGACTTACTAGCTCCTACGAGCAGTACTTC.

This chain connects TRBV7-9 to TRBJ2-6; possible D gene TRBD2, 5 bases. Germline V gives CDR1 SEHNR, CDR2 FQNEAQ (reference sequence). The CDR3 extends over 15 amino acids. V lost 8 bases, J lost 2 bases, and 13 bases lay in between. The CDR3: CASVEEGPGANVLTF. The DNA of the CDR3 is TGTGCCAGCGTTGAAGAGGGCCCTGGGGCCAACGTCCTGACTTTC. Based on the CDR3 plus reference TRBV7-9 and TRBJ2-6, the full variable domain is DTGVSQNPRHKITKRGQNVTFRCDPISEHNRLYWYRQTLGQGPEFLTYFQNEAQLEKSRLLSDRFSAERPKGSFSTLEIQRTEQGDSAMYLCASVEEGPGANVLTFGAGSRLTVL.

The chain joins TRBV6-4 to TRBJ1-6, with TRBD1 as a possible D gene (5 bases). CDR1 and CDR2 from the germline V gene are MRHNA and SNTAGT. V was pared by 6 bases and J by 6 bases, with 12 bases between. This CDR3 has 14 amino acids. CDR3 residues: CASSEGRGNSPLHF. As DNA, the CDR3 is TGTGCCAGCAGCGAGGGACGTGGTAATTCACCCCTCCACTTT.

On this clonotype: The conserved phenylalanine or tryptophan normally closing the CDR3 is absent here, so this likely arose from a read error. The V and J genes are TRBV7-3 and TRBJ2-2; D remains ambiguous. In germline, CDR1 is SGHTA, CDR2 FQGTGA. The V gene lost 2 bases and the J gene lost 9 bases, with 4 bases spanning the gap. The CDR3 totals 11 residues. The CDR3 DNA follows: TGTGCCAGCAGCTTAGGGAGGGAGCTGTTTTCT. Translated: CASSLGRELFS.

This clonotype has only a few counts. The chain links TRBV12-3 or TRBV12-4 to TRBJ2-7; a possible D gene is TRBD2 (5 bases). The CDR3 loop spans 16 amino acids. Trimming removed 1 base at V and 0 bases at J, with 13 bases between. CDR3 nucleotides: TGTGCCAGCAGTTTAGGGGCCCAACTAGGCTCCTACGAGCAGTACTTC. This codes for CASSLGAQLGSYEQYF.

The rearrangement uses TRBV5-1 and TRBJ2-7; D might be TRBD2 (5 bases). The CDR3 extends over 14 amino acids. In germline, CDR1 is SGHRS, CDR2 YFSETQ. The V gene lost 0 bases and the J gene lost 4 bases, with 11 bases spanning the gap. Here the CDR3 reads CASSLDARGYEQYF. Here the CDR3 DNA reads TGCGCCAGCAGCTTGGACGCCCGGGGTTACGAGCAGTACTTC.

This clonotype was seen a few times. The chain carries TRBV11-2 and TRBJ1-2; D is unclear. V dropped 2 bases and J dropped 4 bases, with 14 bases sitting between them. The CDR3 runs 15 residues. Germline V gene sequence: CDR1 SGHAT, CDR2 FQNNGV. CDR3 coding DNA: TGTGCCAGCAGCTTATTCATAAGAATCTTCTATGGCTACACCTTC. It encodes CASSLFIRIFYGYTF.

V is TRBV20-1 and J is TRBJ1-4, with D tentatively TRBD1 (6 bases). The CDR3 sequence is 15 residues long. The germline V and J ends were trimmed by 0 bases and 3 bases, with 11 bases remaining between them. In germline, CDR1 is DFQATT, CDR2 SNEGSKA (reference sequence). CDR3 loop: CSAREGGHPNEKLFF. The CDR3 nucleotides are TGCAGTGCTAGAGAGGGGGGACACCCTAATGAAAAACTGTTTTTT.